This T cell receptor beta chain was captured by sequencing in a study of T cells after yellow fever vaccination (dated by TCRdb to about 2019). With respect to the entire study: The SMART-Seq v4 Ultra Low Input RNA kit was used to prepare libraries from fractions with low cell numbers. Two healthy male donors made up the cohort, one aged 18 to 30 years and the other aged 30 to 39 years. To follow T-cell clones before and after primary and booster YFV17D yellow fever vaccination, bulk TCR alpha and beta repertoires were sequenced over time. Blood samples were taken at several timepoints before and after primary and secondary immunization, and bulk PBMC replicates and cell subsets were isolated. Study-wide findings and limitations: Most clones expanded after primary vaccination were re-detected after the booster (approximately 95% of CD4 and around 88% of CD8), suggesting broad memory maintenance. A small share of clonotypes occurred in both CD4 and CD8 compartments, likely arising from convergent recombination. Compared with the primary T-cell response, the secondary T-cell response was weaker but faster, peaking on day 5 rather than day 15. Only a couple of donors were included in the study, so the extent to which the findings can be generalized is limited. Computational filtering was required because FACS-sorted repertoires could contain abundant contaminating clonotypes from the bulk population.

Points on this clonotype: The specificity of this receptor is unknown. Compared with germline, one end of the junction differs, possibly owing to a read error.

Synthesis of TCR cDNA relied on 5'RACE template switching, a step that introduced a universal primer site along with unique molecular identifiers. Priming of cDNA synthesis was performed from both the TCR alpha and TCR beta constant segments. Two PCR steps were used to amplify libraries, with sample barcodes and sequencing adapters being added in the second step. Sequencing of the libraries was done on either Illumina HiSeq 2500 (2x100 bp) or NovaSeq (2x150 bp). Processing in the source paper ran as follows. Demultiplexing of reads and collapsing into UMI consensus sequences were performed with MIGEC, and V(D)J alignment was carried out with MiXCR. Vaccine-responding clonotypes were identified with edgeR using replicate PBMC samples, with FDR below 0.01 and a log2 fold change above 5 up to day 15 being required. CD4 or CD8 identity was assigned to each bulk clonotype according to whether the clonotype was present at higher abundance in the sequenced CD4 repertoire or the sequenced CD8 repertoire. TCRdb trimmed the raw reads at Q25, called clones with MiXCR and kept productive beta chains. Rows with one shared CDR3 protein collapse into an entry with the most common genes and DNA. The V and J calls were not made by the authors but by TCRdb's processing. Present in this sample are 350,000 or so distinct CDR3 sequences, roughly 7.5% of which were seen just once. The top ten clones comprise approximately 15% of the sample.

The CDR3 runs 14 amino acids, cysteine and phenylalanine included. Only the CDR3 region is kept as DNA, spanning 42 bases read in frame from base 1. CDR1 MGHDK and CDR2 SYGVNS were looked up in the germline V gene. The treatment or condition label here, explained by the study, means: live attenuated yellow fever vaccine strain. Two biological replicates of bulk PBMCs were collected at each blood-draw timepoint. PBMCs were isolated from peripheral blood using a standard Ficoll-Paque protocol. TriZol was used to extract RNA from bulk PBMCs, from CD4 and CD8 fractions, and from dextramer-positive and dextramer-negative fractions.

The sequence derives from a young man who received the YFV17D yellow fever vaccine. The rearranged chain carries TRBV25-1 and TRBJ1-4, and 7 bases in between align with TRBD1. The sample consisted of PBMCs, taken roughly seven weeks after the first yellow fever vaccination. In nucleotide form, the sequence is TGTGCCAGCAGTGAAGGGACAGCTAATGAAAAACTGTTCTTT. Its protein product is CASSEGTANEKLFF.